Listed below are T cell receptor beta chains from one sample, sequenced in a study of shared clonotypes between healthy human individuals. Assay: immunoSEQ multiplex PCR; the TCRdb copy retains only in-frame clones and omits some. The sample has approximately 2.5 million clones, around 90% seen once; the top ten hold over 0.12%. Sequenced sample: naive CD4+ T cells sorted from blood. Receptor source: a young man in good health. Both conserved end residues are part of each CDR3. The order of the fields is clone size, D gene, V gene, J gene, CDR3 length, CDR3 DNA, CDR3 protein. A D gene is named only where the DNA matches it firmly. Not every row has a clone size; where given, it reads once, few, many or a size class.

-	-	TRBV11-2	TRBJ2-5	13	TGTGCCAGCAGCTTTGTCAGCCAAGAGACCCAGTACTTC	CASSFVSQETQYF
-	TRBD1	TRBV11-2	TRBJ2-5	13	TGTGCCAGCAGCGCAACAGGGGAAGAGACCCAGTACTTC	CASSATGEETQYF
-	-	TRBV30	TRBJ1-5	13	TGTGCCTGGAGTGTAAGGGGCGATCAGCCCCAGCATTTT	CAWSVRGDQPQHF
once	-	TRBV5-6	TRBJ2-6	16	TGTGCCAGCAGCTTGGCCGGGTGGTCTGGGGCCAACGTCCTGACTTTC	CASSLAGWSGANVLTF
-	-	TRBV29-1	TRBJ2-2	12	TGCAGCGTTCAAAAACTCACCGGGGAGCTGTTTTTT	CSVQKLTGELFF
-	TRBD2	TRBV10-3	TRBJ2-7	15	TGTGCCATCAGTGGGGACGGGCGGGGGAGCGGCGAGCAGTACTTC	CAISGDGRGSGEQYF
-	TRBD1	TRBV6-4	TRBJ2-1	14	TGTGCCAGCAGTGACTTGGGACAGAGCAATGAGCAGTTCTTC	CASSDLGQSNEQFF
-	TRBD1	TRBV7-6	TRBJ1-4	16	TGTGCCAGCAGCTCCTCGGGACAGGGGGCTGTTGAAAAACTGTTTTTT	CASSSSGQGAVEKLFF
-	-	TRBV7-6	TRBJ2-1	13	TGTGCCAGCAGCACTGGACTGTACAATGAGCAGTTCTTC	CASSTGLYNEQFF
-	TRBD1	TRBV27	TRBJ2-7	16	TGTGCCAGCAGCCGCCCTGGACAGGGGGCCGGCTACGAGCAGTACTTC	CASSRPGQGAGYEQYF
-	-	TRBV5-5	TRBJ2-3	14	TGTGCCAGCAGCTTGCTTAGCGGAGCAACCCATGAGTATTTT	CASSLLSGATHEYF
-	TRBD1	TRBV5-4	TRBJ2-2	16	TGTGCCAGCAGCCCTACCGGGCAGGGGGTCACCGGGGAGCTGTTTTTT	CASSPTGQGVTGELFF
-	TRBD1	TRBV28	TRBJ1-1	15	TGTGCCAGCAGTGACGTGGACAGGGCGAGCACTGAAGCTTTCTTT	CASSDVDRASTEAFF
-	TRBD2	TRBV11-2	TRBJ2-5	15	TGTGCCAGCAGCTTAAGTCTAGCGGGGGTAGAGACCCAGTACTTC	CASSLSLAGVETQYF
-	-	TRBV14	TRBJ1-1	13	TGTGCCAGCAGCCAAGATCCGACCGGAGGGGCTTTCTTT	CASSQDPTGGAFF
-	-	TRBV7-9	TRBJ1-3	13	TGTGCCAGCAGCTTAGCGCCATGGAACACCATATATTTT	CASSLAPWNTIYF
-	-	TRBV30	TRBJ1-2	12	TGTGCCTGGAGTCCCCTTTTGGGCGGCTACACCTTC	CAWSPLLGGYTF
-	-	TRBV19	TRBJ1-5	13	TGTGCCAGTAGTATAGAGGGGGGCCAGCCCCAGCATTTT	CASSIEGGQPQHF
-	-	TRBV5-4	TRBJ2-7	13	TGTGCCAGCAGCTTCGACAGTCTTGGCGAGCAGTACTTC	CASSFDSLGEQYF
once	-	TRBV10-3	TRBJ2-7	15	TGTGCCTCGCTTCTGGGAAGGGACAACTCCTACGAGCAGTACTTC	CASLLGRDNSYEQYF
-	-	TRBV29-1	TRBJ1-4	13	TGCAGCGTTCAGGGACCCCTCTCCGAAAAACTGTTTTTT	CSVQGPLSEKLFF
-	TRBD1	TRBV7-3	TRBJ2-5	14	TGTGCCAGCAGCCCGGACAGGCAACAGGAGACCCAGTACTTC	CASSPDRQQETQYF
-	TRBD2	TRBV19	TRBJ2-6	18	TGTGCCAGTAGGGGCCTAGCGGGTAACGGCTCTGGGGCCAACGTCCTGACTTTC	CASRGLAGNGSGANVLTF
-	TRBD1	TRBV19	TRBJ2-3	15	TGTGCCAGTAGTGCGAAGTACAGGGGTACAGATACGCAGTATTTT	CASSAKYRGTDTQYF
once	-	TRBV12-5	TRBJ2-7	14	TGTGCTAGTGGTCCACGGTGGGGCTCCTACGAGCAGTACTTC	CASGPRWGSYEQYF
-	TRBD2	TRBV5-4	TRBJ2-1	15	TGTGCCAGCAGCTTGAGCGGGAGGGCCGACAATGAGCAGTTCTTC	CASSLSGRADNEQFF
-	-	TRBV7-9	TRBJ1-3	13	TGTGCCAGCAGCTTAGCAGGGGCAGACACCATATATTTT	CASSLAGADTIYF
-	-	TRBV10-3	TRBJ1-3	15	TGTGCCATCAGTGAGTGGGGGGTGTCTGGAAACACCATATATTTT	CAISEWGVSGNTIYF
-	TRBD1	TRBV5-6	TRBJ1-2	15	TGTGCCAGCAGACCAGAGACAGGGAGGAACTATGGCTACACCTTC	CASRPETGRNYGYTF
-	-	TRBV7-8	TRBJ2-3	18	TGTGCCAGCAGACCAGGGGGTCACGGGGGGGCCTCCCCAGATACGCAGTATTTT	CASRPGGHGGASPDTQYF
-	TRBD1	TRBV4-1	TRBJ2-5	16	TGCGCCAGCAGCCAACCTCCGGCGACAGGGTGGGAGACCCAGTACTTC	CASSQPPATGWETQYF
once	-	TRBV7-9	TRBJ1-2	12	TGTGCCAGCAGCCCAAACAGGGACGGCTACACCTTC	CASSPNRDGYTF
-	-	TRBV19	TRBJ1-3	15	TGTGCCAGTAGACCAACAGCAGGCTCTGGAAACACCATATATTTT	CASRPTAGSGNTIYF
-	TRBD1	TRBV6-6	TRBJ1-4	15	TGTGCCAGCAGTACAATGGGACAGGGGCGTGAAAAACTGTTTTTT	CASSTMGQGREKLFF
-	-	TRBV11-2	TRBJ1-5	14	TGTGCCAGCAGCTTAGGACAGGGCAATCAGCCCCAGCATTTT	CASSLGQGNQPQHF
once	TRBD2	TRBV7-2	TRBJ2-7	15	TGTGCCAGCAGCGGCGGACTAGCGGGACCCTACGAGCAGTACTTC	CASSGGLAGPYEQYF
-	TRBD1	TRBV5-6	TRBJ1-5	15	TGTGCCAGCAGAAAGACAGGGGATAGCAATCAGCCCCAGCATTTT	CASRKTGDSNQPQHF
-	-	TRBV19	TRBJ2-3	13	TGTGCCAGTAGTATAGGCCTCCTAGATACGCAGTATTTT	CASSIGLLDTQYF
few	-	TRBV2	TRBJ1-2	12	TGTGCCAGCACTGAGGAGGGGTATGGCTACACCTTC	CASTEEGYGYTF
-	TRBD1	TRBV25-1	TRBJ1-1	14	TGTGCCAGCCAACGGGACAGAATGAACACTGAAGCTTTCTTT	CASQRDRMNTEAFF
-	TRBD1	TRBV25-1	TRBJ1-2	13	TGTGCCAGCAGCTGGACAGGGGAATATGGCTACACCTTC	CASSWTGEYGYTF
-	TRBD1	TRBV11-2	TRBJ1-6	15	TGTGCCAGCAGCTTAGGACAGGGGACTAATTCACCCCTCCACTTT	CASSLGQGTNSPLHF
-	TRBD2	TRBV5-1	TRBJ2-3	15	TGCGCCAGCAGCCCACTAGCGGGAAAGACAGATACGCAGTATTTT	CASSPLAGKTDTQYF
-	-	TRBV5-1	TRBJ1-5	13	TGCGCCAGCAGTCGAGATAGCAATCAGCCCCAGCATTTT	CASSRDSNQPQHF
once	TRBD2	TRBV7-9	TRBJ2-7	17	TGTGCCAGCAGCTTAGCGTACGGTGTGACTAGCGGCTACGAGCAGTACTTC	CASSLAYGVTSGYEQYF
-	TRBD1	TRBV19	TRBJ1-2	17	TGTGCCAGTAGGATAACCGGGACAGGGGATTGGAAGGATGGCTACACCTTC	CASRITGTGDWKDGYTF
-	TRBD1	TRBV7-2	TRBJ1-6	15	TGTGCCAGCAGCTTAGAAGGGACAGTCTATTCACCCCTCCACTTT	CASSLEGTVYSPLHF
-	TRBD2	TRBV11-2	TRBJ2-1	18	TGTGCCAGCAGCTTCGCCGCCTACCTAGCGGGAGGGCGGAATGAGCAGTTCTTC	CASSFAAYLAGGRNEQFF
-	-	TRBV7-9	TRBJ1-3	14	TGTGCCAGCAGCTTTTCCCTCTCTGGAAACACCATATATTTT	CASSFSLSGNTIYF
-	TRBD1	TRBV7-2	TRBJ2-7	14	TGTGCCAGCAGCCGAATGCAGGGGGCCTACGAGCAGTACTTC	CASSRMQGAYEQYF
-	-	TRBV11-3	TRBJ2-1	17	TGTGCCAGCAGCTTAAGGTCGGCGGGGCAACCCTACAATGAGCAGTTCTTC	CASSLRSAGQPYNEQFF